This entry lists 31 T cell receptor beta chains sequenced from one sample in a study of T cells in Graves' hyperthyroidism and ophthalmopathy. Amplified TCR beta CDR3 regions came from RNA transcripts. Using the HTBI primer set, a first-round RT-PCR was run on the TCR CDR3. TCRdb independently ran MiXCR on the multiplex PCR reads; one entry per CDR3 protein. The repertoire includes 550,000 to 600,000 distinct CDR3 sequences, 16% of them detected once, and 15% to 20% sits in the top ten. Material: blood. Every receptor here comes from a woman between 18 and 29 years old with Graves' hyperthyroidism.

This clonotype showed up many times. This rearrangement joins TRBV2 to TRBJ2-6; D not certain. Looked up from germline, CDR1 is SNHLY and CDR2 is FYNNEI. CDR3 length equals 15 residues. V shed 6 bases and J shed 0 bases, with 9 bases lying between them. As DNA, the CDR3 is TGTGCCAGCAGGGTTGGTACCTCTGGGGCCAACGTCCTGACTTTC. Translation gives CASRVGTSGANVLTF.

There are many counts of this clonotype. The CDR3 is CASSQQSQQFF. The DNA for the CDR3 is TGTGCCAGCTCACAACAGAGTCAGCAGTTCTTC. The chain employs TRBV18 and TRBJ2-1; D gene ambiguous. This CDR3 has 11 residues. The V end lost 4 bases, the J end lost 11 bases, and 9 bases lay between the germline ends. Per germline, CDR1 KGHSH and CDR2 LQKENI.

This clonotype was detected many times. The CDR3 here is CASSQAGELFF. The CDR3 DNA reads TGTGCCAGCAGCCAAGCCGGGGAGCTGTTTTTT. The chain employs TRBV3-1 and TRBJ2-2; D is unresolved. Germline V gene sequence: CDR1 LGHDT, CDR2 YNNKEL (reference sequence). The CDR3 runs to 11 residues. Trimming took off 1 base at V and 6 bases at J, with 0 bases between the two ends. Looking up the rest from reference TRBV3-1 and TRBJ2-2 gives the full variable domain: DTAVSQTPKYLVTQMGNDKSIKCEQNLGHDTMYWYKQDSKKFLKIMFSYNNKELIINETVPNRFSPKSPDKAHLNLHINSLELGDSAVYFCASSQAGELFFGEGSRLTVL.

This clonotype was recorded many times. This CDR3 reads CASSLQGNLQETQYF. Here the CDR3 DNA reads TGTGCCAGCAGTTTACAGGGCAATTTACAAGAGACCCAGTACTTC. The gene calls are TRBV12-3 or TRBV12-4 and TRBJ2-5; weak D call: TRBD1 (5 bases). The CDR3 is 15 amino acids. Trimming took off 2 bases at V and 2 bases at J, with 12 bases between the two ends.

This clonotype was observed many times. CDR3 coding DNA: TGCGCCAGCAGCTACCCGGGACAGGGGAGCGAGCAGTACTTC. Translated: CASSYPGQGSEQYF. The gene calls are TRBV5-1 and TRBJ2-7, with 10 bases identical to TRBD1. The CDR3 has 14 residues. Germline V gene sequence: CDR1 SGHRS, CDR2 YFSETQ. The V gene end was trimmed by 3 bases and the J gene end by 6 bases; junction bases not matched to a gene: 6.

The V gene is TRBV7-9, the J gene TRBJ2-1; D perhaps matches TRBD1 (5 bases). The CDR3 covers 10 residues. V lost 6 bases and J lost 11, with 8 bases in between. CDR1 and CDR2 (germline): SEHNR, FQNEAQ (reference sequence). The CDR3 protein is CASRGLKQFF. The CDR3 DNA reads TGTGCCAGCAGGGGGCTGAAGCAGTTCTTC.

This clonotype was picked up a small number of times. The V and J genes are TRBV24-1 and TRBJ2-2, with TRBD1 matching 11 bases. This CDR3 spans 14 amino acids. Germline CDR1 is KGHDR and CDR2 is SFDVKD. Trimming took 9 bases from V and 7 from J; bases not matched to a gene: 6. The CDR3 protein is CATSDRGHVGELFF. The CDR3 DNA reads TGTGCCACCTCGGACAGGGGGCATGTCGGGGAGCTGTTTTTT.

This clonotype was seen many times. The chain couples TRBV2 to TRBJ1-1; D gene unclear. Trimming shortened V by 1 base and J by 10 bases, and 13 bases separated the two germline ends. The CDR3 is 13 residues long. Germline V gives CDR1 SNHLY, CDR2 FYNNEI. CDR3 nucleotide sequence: TGTGCCAGCAGTGAAGTATGGCCAGGAGGAGCTTTCTTT. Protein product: CASSEVWPGGAFF.

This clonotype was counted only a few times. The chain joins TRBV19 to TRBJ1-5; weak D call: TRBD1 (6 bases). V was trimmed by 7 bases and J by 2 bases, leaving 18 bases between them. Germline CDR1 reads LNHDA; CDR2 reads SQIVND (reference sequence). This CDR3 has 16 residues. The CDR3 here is CASTTLTGRGNQPQHF. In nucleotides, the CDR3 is TGTGCCAGTACAACCCTAACAGGGCGGGGCAATCAGCCCCAGCATTTT.

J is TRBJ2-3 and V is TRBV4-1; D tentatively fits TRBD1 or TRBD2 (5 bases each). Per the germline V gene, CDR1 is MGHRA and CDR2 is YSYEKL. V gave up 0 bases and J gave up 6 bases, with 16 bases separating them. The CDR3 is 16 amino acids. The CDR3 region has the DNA TGCGCCAGCAGCCAAGATTGGGGGACGGCCGGGGATACGCAGTATTTT. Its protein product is CASSQDWGTAGDTQYF.

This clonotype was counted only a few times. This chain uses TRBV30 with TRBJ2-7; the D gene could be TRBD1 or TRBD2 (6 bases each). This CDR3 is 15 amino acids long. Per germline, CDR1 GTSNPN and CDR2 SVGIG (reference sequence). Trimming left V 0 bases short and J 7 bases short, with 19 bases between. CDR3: CAWSVVGGRIYEQYF. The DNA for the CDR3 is TGTGCCTGGAGTGTAGTCGGGGGCAGGATTTATGAGCAGTACTTC.

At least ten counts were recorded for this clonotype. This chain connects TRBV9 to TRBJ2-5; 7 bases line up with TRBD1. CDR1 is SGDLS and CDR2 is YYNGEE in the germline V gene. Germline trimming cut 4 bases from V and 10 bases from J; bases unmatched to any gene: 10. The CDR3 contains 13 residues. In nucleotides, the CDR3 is TGTGCCAGCAGCCTCAGGACAGGCGACCTCCAGTACTTC. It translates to CASSLRTGDLQYF.

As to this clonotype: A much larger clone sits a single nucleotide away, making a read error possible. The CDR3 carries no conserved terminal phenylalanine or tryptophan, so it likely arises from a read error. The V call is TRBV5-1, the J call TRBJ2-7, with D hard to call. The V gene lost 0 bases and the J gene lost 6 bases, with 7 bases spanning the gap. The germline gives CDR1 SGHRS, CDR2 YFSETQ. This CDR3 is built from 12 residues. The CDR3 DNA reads TGCGCCAGCAGCTTGGGTGGTCTCGAGCAGTACCTC. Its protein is CASSLGGLEQYL.

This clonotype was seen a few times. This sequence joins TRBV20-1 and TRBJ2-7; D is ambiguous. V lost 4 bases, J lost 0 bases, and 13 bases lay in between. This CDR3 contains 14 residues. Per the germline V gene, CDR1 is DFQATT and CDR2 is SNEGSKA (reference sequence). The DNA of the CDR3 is TGCAGTGCTATTCCGGGCCCTCGCTCCTACGAGCAGTACTTC. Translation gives CSAIPGPRSYEQYF.

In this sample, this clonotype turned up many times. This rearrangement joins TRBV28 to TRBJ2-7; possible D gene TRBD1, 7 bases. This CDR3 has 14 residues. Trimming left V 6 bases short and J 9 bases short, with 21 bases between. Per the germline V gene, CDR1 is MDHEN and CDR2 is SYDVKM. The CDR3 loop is CASSSPRRGRAQYF. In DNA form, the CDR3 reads TGTGCCAGCAGCTCACCCCGGAGGGGGCGAGCGCAGTACTTC. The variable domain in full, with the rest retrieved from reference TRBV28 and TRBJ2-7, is DVKVTQSSRYLVKRTGEKVFLECVQDMDHENMFWYRQDPGLGLRLIYFSYDVKMKEKGDIPEGYSVSREKKERFSLILESASTNQTSMYLCASSSPRRGRAQYFGPGTRLTVT.

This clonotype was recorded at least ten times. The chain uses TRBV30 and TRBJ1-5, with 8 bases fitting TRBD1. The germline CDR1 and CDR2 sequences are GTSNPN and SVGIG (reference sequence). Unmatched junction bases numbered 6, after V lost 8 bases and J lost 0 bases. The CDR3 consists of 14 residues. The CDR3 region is CAGAGTGSNQPQHF. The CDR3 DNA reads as TGTGCCGGGGCCGGGACAGGTAGCAATCAGCCCCAGCATTTT.

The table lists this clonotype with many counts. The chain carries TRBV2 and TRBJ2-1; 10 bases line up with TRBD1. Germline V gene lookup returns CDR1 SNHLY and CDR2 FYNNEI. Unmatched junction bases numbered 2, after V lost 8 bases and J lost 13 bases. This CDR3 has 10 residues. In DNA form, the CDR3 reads TGTGCCAGCGGGGACAGGGGACAGTTCTTC. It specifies CASGDRGQFF.

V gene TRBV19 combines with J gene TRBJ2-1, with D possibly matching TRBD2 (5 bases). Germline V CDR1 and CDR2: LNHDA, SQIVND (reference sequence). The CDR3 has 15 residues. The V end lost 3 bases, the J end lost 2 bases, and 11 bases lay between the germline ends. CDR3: CASSIPRGPYNEQFF. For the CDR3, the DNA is TGTGCCAGTAGTATTCCCCGGGGTCCCTACAATGAGCAGTTCTTC.

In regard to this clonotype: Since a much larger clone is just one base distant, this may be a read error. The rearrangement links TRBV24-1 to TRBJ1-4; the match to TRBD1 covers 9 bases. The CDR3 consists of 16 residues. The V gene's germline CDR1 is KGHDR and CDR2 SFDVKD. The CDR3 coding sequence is TGTGCCACCAGTGGCGAGACCGGGACAGGGTTTGAAAAAGTGTTTTTT. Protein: CATSGETGTGFEKVFF.

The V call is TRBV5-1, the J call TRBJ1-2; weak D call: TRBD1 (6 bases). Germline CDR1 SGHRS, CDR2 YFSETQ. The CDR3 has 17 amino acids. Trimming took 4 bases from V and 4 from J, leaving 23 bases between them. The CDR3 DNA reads TGCGCCAGCAGCCCCGGACCCACAGGGAGTAAGGGCTATGGCTACACCTTC. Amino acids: CASSPGPTGSKGYGYTF.

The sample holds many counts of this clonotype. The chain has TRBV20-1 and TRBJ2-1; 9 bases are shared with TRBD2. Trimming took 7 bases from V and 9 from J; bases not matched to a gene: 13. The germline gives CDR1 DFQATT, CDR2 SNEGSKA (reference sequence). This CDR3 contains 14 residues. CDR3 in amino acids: CSGTSAYPFSEQFF. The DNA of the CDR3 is TGCAGTGGGACTAGCGCATATCCCTTTAGTGAGCAGTTCTTC.

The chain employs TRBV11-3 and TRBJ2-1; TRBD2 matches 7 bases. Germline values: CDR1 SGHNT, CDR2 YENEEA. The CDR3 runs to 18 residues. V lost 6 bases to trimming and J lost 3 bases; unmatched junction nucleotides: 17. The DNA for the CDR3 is TGTGCCAGCAGTCCTGCCGGGGGTGGGGGGGAGGTCTACAATGAGCAGTTCTTC. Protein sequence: CASSPAGGGGEVYNEQFF.

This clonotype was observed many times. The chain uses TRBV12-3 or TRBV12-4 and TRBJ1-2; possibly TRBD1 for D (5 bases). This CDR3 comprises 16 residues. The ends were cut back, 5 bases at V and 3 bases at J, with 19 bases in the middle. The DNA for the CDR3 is TGTGCCAGCAGTCTCCGAGAGGGGTTCGGCTACTATGGCTACACCTTC. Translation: CASSLREGFGYYGYTF.

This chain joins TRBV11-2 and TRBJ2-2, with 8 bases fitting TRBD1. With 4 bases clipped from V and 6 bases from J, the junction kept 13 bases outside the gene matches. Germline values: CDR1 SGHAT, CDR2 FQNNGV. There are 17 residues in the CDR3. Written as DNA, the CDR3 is TGTGCCAGCAGCTCAGCCCCCGGGACAGGAGGGGCCGGGGAGCTGTTTTTT. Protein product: CASSSAPGTGGAGELFF. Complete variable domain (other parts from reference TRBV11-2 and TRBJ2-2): EAGVAQSPRYKIIEKRQSVAFWCNPISGHATLYWYQQILGQGPKLLIQFQNNGVVDDSQLPKDRFSAERLKGVDSTLKIQPAKLEDSAVYLCASSSAPGTGGAGELFFGEGSRLTVL.

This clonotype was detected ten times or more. The CDR3 reads CASSAPGGPGGLGGTEAFF. In nucleotides, the CDR3 is TGTGCCAGCAGTGCCCCGGGGGGACCTGGAGGTTTGGGTGGCACTGAAGCTTTCTTT. J is TRBJ1-1 and V is TRBV27, with D possibly being TRBD1 (5 bases). The V gene lost 5 bases and the J gene lost 4 bases, with 29 bases spanning the gap. The CDR3 has 19 amino acids. The germline V gene encodes CDR1 MNHEY and CDR2 SMNVEV (reference sequence).

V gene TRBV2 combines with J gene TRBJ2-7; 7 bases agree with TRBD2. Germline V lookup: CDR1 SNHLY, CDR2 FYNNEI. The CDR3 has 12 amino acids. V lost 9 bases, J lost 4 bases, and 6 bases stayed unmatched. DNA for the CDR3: TGTGCCAGTACGGCTAGCGGATACGAGCAGTACTTC. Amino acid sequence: CASTASGYEQYF.

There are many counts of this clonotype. CDR3 region: CASSQRERAVGANTEAFF. CDR3 bases: TGTGCCAGCAGCCAAAGAGAGAGGGCGGTAGGGGCGAACACTGAAGCTTTCTTT. The chain is built from TRBV3-1 and TRBJ1-1; tentatively, D is TRBD1 (5 bases). The CDR3 spans 18 residues. V was trimmed by 2 bases and J by 1 base, leaving 20 bases between them. CDR1 is LGHDT and CDR2 is YNNKEL in the germline V gene (reference sequence).

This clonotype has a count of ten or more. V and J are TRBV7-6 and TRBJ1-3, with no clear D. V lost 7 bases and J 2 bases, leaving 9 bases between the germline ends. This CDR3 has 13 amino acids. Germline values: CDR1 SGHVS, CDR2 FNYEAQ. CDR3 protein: CASNSPPGNTIYF. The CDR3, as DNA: TGTGCCAGCAACAGCCCCCCTGGAAACACCATATATTTT.

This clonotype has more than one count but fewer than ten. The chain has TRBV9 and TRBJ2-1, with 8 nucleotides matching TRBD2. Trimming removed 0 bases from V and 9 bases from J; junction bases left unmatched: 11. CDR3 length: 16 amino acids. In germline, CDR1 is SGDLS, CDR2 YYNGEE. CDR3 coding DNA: TGTGCCAGCAGCGTAGCTACATGGACTAGCCCTCGTGAGCAGTTCTTC. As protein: CASSVATWTSPREQFF.

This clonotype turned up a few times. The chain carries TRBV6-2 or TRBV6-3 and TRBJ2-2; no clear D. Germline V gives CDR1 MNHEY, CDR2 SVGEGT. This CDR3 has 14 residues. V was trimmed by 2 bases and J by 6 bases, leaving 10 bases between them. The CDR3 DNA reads TGTGCCAGCAGTTACCCAAATTATGCCGGGGAGCTGTTTTTT. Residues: CASSYPNYAGELFF.

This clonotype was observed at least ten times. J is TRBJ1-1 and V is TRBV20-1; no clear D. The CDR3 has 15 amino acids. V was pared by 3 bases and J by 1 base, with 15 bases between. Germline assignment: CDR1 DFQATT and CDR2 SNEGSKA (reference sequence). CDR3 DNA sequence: TGCAGTGCTAGGGTACTCAGGACGGCGAACACTGAAGCTTTCTTT. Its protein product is CSARVLRTANTEAFF.